This T cell receptor beta chain emerged from a study of blood T cell repertoires in COVID-19. Study-wide context: The United States, Italy and Spain were the sources of the acute and convalescent COVID-19 samples. Sample material is recorded as cDNA or gDNA derived from T cells, B-cell-depleted T cells, or PBMCs.

Original data processing: Reference gene primer amplification gave estimated nucleated cell counts. Assay used: immunoSEQ multiplex PCR; TCRdb lists only in-frame clones, some missing. V, J and clone size derive from that table, while D and trimming were established from the DNA sequence. Counted here are about 81,000 clones, around 89% occurring once; the ten biggest clones make up approximately 1%. Germline CDR1 is SGHDT and CDR2 is YYEEEE. CDR3 length: 16 amino acids. Trimming cost V 0 bases and J 4 bases, with 14 bases left between them. The chain combines TRBV5-6 with TRBJ2-1; D perhaps matches TRBD2 (5 bases). The sequenced sample was PBMCs or T cells enriched from blood (not recorded which). The source of this sequence is a woman aged 45-60 years with acute COVID-19. The CDR3 region is CASSLGVSGVYNEQFF. The CDR3 DNA is TGTGCCAGCAGCTTGGGGGTGAGCGGAGTTTACAATGAGCAGTTCTTC.